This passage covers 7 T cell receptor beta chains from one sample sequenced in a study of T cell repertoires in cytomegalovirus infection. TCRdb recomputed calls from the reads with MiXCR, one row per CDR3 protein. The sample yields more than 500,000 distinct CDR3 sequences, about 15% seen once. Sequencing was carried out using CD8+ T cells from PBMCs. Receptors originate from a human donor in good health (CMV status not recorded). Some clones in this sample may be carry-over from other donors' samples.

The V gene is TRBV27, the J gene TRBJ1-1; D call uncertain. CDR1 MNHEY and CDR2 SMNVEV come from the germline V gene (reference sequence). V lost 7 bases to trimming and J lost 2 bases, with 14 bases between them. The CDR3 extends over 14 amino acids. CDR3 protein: CASNPRVGNTEAFF. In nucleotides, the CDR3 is TGTGCCAGCAATCCGAGGGTGGGAAACACTGAAGCTTTCTTT.

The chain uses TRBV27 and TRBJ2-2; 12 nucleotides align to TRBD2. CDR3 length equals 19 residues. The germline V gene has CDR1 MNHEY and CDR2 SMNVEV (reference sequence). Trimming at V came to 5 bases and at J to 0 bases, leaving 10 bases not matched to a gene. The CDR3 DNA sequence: TGTGCCAGCAGTGCTGGACTAGCGGGGCTACTCGCGAACACCGGGGAGCTGTTTTTT. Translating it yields CASSAGLAGLLANTGELFF.

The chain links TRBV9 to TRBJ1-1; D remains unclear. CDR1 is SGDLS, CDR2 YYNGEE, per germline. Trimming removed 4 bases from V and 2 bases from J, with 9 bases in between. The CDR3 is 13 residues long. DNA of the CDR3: TGTGCCAGCAGCCCGGTGGCTAACACTGAAGCTTTCTTT. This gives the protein CASSPVANTEAFF.

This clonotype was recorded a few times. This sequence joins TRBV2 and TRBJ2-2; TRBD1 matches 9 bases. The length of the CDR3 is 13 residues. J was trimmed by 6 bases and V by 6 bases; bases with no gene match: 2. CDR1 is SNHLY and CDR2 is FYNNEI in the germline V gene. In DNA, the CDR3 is TGTGCCAGCAGGACAGGGGGGGCCGGGGAGCTGTTTTTT. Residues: CASRTGGAGELFF.

The CDR3 bases are TGCGCCAGCAGTCAGGAAGACAGGGGCTGCCTGGATGGCTACACCTTC. Protein sequence: CASSQEDRGCLDGYTF. The V call is TRBV23-1, the J call TRBJ1-2; 8 nucleotides line up with TRBD1. TRBV23-1 is classed as an ORF, of uncertain function. J was trimmed by 6 bases and V by 3 bases; bases with no gene match: 12. This CDR3 comprises 16 residues.

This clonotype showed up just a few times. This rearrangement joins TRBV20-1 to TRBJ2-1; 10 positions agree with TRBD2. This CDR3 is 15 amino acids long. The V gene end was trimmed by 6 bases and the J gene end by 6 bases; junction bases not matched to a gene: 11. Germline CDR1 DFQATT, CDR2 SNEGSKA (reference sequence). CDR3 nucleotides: TGCAGTGCATCCGCCTCTAGCGGGAGAAGCAATGAGCAGTTCTTC. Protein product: CSASASSGRSNEQFF.

CDR3 coding DNA: TGTGCCAGCAGCCCGGGGCGTCGAGCTAACTATGGCTACACCTTC. Translating it yields CASSPGRRANYGYTF. J is TRBJ1-2 and V is TRBV7-9; maybe TRBD1 (5 bases). V lost 5 bases and J 0 bases, leaving 13 bases between the germline ends. This CDR3 contains 15 residues. CDR1 is SEHNR and CDR2 is FQNEAQ in the germline V gene (reference sequence).